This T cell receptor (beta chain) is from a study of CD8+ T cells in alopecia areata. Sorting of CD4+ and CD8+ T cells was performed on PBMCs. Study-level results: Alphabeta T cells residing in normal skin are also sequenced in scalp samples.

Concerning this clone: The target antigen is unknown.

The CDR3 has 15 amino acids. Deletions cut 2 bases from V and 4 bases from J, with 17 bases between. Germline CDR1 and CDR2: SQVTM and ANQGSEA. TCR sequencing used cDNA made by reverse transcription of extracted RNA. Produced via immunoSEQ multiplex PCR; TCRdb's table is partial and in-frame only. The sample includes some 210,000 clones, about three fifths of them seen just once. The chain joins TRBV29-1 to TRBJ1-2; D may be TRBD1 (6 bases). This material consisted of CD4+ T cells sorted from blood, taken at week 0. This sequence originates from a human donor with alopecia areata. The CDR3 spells CSVEYRGNRVYGYTF. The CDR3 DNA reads TGCAGCGTTGAATATAGGGGGAATAGAGTCTATGGCTACACCTTC.